These 5 T cell receptor beta chains originate from one sample sequenced in a study of identical twins. TCRdb fed the 5' RACE reads into MiXCR, producing one record per CDR3 protein. The repertoire consists of about 890,000 distinct CDR3 sequences, with roughly 12% occurring once and the leading ten covering about 1.6%. The data were also submitted as part of a second study, on yellow fever vaccine responses in identical twins.

The sample comprised PBMCs. Source of these receptors: a woman between 18 and 29 years old in good health.

This clonotype has only a few counts. This chain connects TRBV3-1 to TRBJ2-5; D remains ambiguous. CDR1 and CDR2 (germline): LGHDT, YNNKEL (reference sequence). The CDR3 runs to 16 residues. V was cut by 0 bases and J by 3 bases, with 14 bases left in between. CDR3 nucleotides: TGTGCCAGCAGCCAAGAGGTGGGCTTGGCAAAAGAGACCCAGTACTTC. It translates to CASSQEVGLAKETQYF.

This clonotype has just a few counts. CDR3 nucleotides: TGTGCCAGCAGTTTGAAGAACATGAACACTGAAGCTTTCTTT. Protein: CASSLKNMNTEAFF. The chain couples TRBV12-3 or TRBV12-4 to TRBJ1-1; D call uncertain. V lost 3 bases and J lost 0, with 8 bases in between. There are 14 residues in the CDR3.

This clonotype was found a few times. V is TRBV10-3 and J is TRBJ1-2; D remains ambiguous. There are 15 residues in the CDR3. With 0 bases removed from V and 2 bases from J, the gap between germline ends came to 10 bases. The germline V gene encodes CDR1 ENHRY and CDR2 SYGVKD. DNA of the CDR3: TGTGCCATCAGTGAGTCGTTCCCGGGAAACTATGGCTACACCTTC. Its translation: CAISESFPGNYGYTF.

This clonotype was counted between two and nine times. The chain couples TRBV7-6 to TRBJ1-1; D not resolved. Germline CDR1 SGHVS, CDR2 FNYEAQ. The CDR3 consists of 15 residues. V was cut by 2 bases and J by 7 bases, with 17 bases left in between. The CDR3 spells CASSLIEFSRGEAFF. The CDR3, as DNA: TGTGCCAGCAGCTTAATTGAGTTCTCTAGAGGTGAAGCTTTCTTT.

The genes are TRBV19 and TRBJ1-1, with TRBD1 identical over 7 bases. Germline lookup yields CDR1 LNHDA and CDR2 SQIVND (reference sequence). The CDR3 is 13 residues long. V was clipped by 5 bases and J by 4 bases; unmatched bases: 4. The CDR3 region has the DNA TGTGCCAGTAGTGAGGGGGCAGGCACTGAAGCTTTCTTT. Translation: CASSEGAGTEAFF.